Listed below are T cell receptor beta chains from one sample, sequenced in a study of blood T cell repertoires in COVID-19. Some clones are missing from TCRdb's copy, which holds only in-frame ones; the method was immunoSEQ multiplex PCR. The table has more than 200,000 clones, 80% to 85% seen once. What was sequenced was peripheral blood. The receptors derive from a man between 60 and 70 years old with acute or convalescent COVID-19. The CDR3 runs from the conserved cysteine through the conserved F or W. The D gene is left open where the match is weak. Part of the rows lack a size; the others show once, few, many or a class for expanded clones.

j_gene	v_gene	d_gene	abundance	CDR3nt	CDR3aa
TRBJ2-5	TRBV6-1	TRBD1	few	TGTGCCAGCAGCGAACTGACAGGGGGCGCCGGGGAGACCCAGTACTTC	CASSELTGGAGETQYF
TRBJ2-1	TRBV7-9	TRBD2	.	TGTGCCAGCAGCTTAGGGCTAAAACTAGCGGAAAACAATGAGCAGTTCTTC	CASSLGLKLAENNEQFF
TRBJ1-2	TRBV28	TRBD1	.	TGTGCCAGCAGTTCAGGACAGGGGACCATCTATGGCTACACCTTC	CASSSGQGTIYGYTF
TRBJ2-1	TRBV27	TRBD1	.	TGTGCCAGCAGTCCCTGGACAGGGGGATACAATGAGCAGTTCTTC	CASSPWTGGYNEQFF
TRBJ2-6	TRBV7-6	TRBD1	.	TGTGCCACAGGACAGGGGGCTAGTGGGGCCAACGTCCTGACTTTC	CATGQGASGANVLTF
TRBJ2-1	TRBV4-3	TRBD2	.	TGCGCCAGCAGCCAAACCTTGGGAGCGGGAGGGCCGAATGAGCAGTTCTTC	CASSQTLGAGGPNEQFF
TRBJ2-2	TRBV5-1	TRBD2	.	TGCGCCAGCAGCCCCTCTAGCGGGGGGGTTGGCGGGGAGCTGTTTTTT	CASSPSSGGVGGELFF
TRBJ1-2	TRBV7-9	.	.	TGTGCCAGCAGCTTAGTTCAGGTCTATGGCTACACCTTC	CASSLVQVYGYTF
TRBJ2-1	TRBV19	.	once	TGTGCCAGTAGTATTCTCTCTAATGAGCAGTTCTTC	CASSILSNEQFF
TRBJ2-3	TRBV19	TRBD2	.	TGTGCCAGTAGTATCTCCAGCGGGAGGACCACAGATACGCAGTATTTT	CASSISSGRTTDTQYF
TRBJ1-6	TRBV4-1	.	.	TGCGCCAGCAGCCAAGATGGGCGGGATAATTCACCCCTCCACTTT	CASSQDGRDNSPLHF
TRBJ2-3	TRBV11-1	.	.	TGTGCCAGCATGTCTGGAGGTACGCAGTATTTT	CASMSGGTQYF
TRBJ1-2	TRBV13	.	.	TGTGCCAGCAGCTTTGGTATGGGGCCAAATGGCTACACCTTC	CASSFGMGPNGYTF
TRBJ1-6	TRBV9	.	.	TGTGCCAGCAGCCCCGGGGGGCACAGCTCTAATTCACCCCTCCACTTT	CASSPGGHSSNSPLHF
TRBJ1-3	TRBV3-1/TRBV3-2	TRBD1	.	TGTGCCAGCAGCCACTTAGACAGGGCGGACACCATATATTTT	CASSHLDRADTIYF
TRBJ1-6	TRBV30	.	once	TGTGCCTGGAGTAAAGACAATGCGGGGAATTCACCCCTCCACTTT	CAWSKDNAGNSPLHF
TRBJ2-2	TRBV3-1/TRBV3-2	TRBD1	.	TGTGCCATCTCACAGGGGGACACCGGGGAGCTGTTTTTT	CAISQGDTGELFF
TRBJ1-1	TRBV5-1	.	.	TGCGCCAGCACGGGAACACTGAACACTGAAGCTTTCTTT	CASTGTLNTEAFF
TRBJ2-7	TRBV18	.	.	TGTGCCAGCTCACCGGGGCAGACCTACGAGCAGTACTTC	CASSPGQTYEQYF
TRBJ2-1	TRBV29-1	.	.	TGCAGCGTTGAAACAGGGTTTAAGAACAATGAGCAGTTCTTC	CSVETGFKNNEQFF
TRBJ2-7	TRBV29-1	TRBD2	.	TGCAGCGTCAGCGGGAGAGGTCACTACGAGCAGTACTTC	CSVSGRGHYEQYF
TRBJ2-7	TRBV4-1	TRBD2	.	TGCGCCAGCAGCCAAGATCTCAGCGGGAAGGCCTACGAGCAGTACTTC	CASSQDLSGKAYEQYF